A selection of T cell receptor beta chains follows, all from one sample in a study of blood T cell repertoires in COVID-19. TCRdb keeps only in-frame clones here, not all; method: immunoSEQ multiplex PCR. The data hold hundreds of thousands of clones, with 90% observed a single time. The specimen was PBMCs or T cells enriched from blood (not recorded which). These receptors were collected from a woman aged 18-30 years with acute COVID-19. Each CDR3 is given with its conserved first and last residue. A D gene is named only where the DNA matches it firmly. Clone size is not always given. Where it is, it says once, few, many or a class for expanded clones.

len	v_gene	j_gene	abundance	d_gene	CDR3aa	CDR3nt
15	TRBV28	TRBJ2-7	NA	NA	CASSLWGTSSYEQYF	TGTGCCAGCAGTTTATGGGGGACATCCTCCTACGAGCAGTACTTC
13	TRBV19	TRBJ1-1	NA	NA	CASSGRLNTEAFF	TGTGCCAGTAGTGGGAGACTGAACACTGAAGCTTTCTTT
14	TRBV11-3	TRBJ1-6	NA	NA	CASSSRGGNSPLHF	TGTGCCAGCAGCTCAAGGGGCGGCAATTCACCCCTCCACTTT
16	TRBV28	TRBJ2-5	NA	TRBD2	CASSLRREGGSETQYF	TGTGCCAGCAGTTTAAGGCGGGAGGGCGGTTCGGAGACCCAGTACTTC
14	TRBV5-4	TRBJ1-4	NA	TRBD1	CASSPPGQGEKLFF	TGTGCCAGCAGCCCGCCGGGACAGGGTGAAAAACTGTTTTTT
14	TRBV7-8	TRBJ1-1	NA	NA	CASSIWTGSPEAFF	TGTGCCAGCAGCATCTGGACCGGGAGCCCTGAAGCTTTCTTT
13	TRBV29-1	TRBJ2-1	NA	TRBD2	CSVDLAGFWEQFF	TGCAGCGTTGATCTAGCGGGATTCTGGGAGCAGTTCTTC
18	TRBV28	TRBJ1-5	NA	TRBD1	CASSPWGQNSYSNQPQHF	TGTGCCAGCAGTCCTTGGGGACAGAACTCTTATAGCAATCAGCCCCAGCATTTT
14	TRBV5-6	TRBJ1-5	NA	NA	CASSLLGGNQPQHF	TGTGCCAGCAGCCTATTAGGGGGAAATCAGCCCCAGCATTTT
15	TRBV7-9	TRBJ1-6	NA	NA	CASSPLEQGNSPLHF	TGTGCCAGCAGCCCACTGGAACAGGGTAATTCACCCCTCCACTTT
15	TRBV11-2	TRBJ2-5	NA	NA	CASSSRPGPQETQYF	TGTGCCAGCAGCTCCCGCCCAGGGCCCCAAGAGACCCAGTACTTC
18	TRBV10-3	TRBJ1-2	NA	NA	CAISEPEGRQLANYGYTF	TGTGCCATCAGTGAGCCGGAGGGTCGACAGTTAGCTAACTATGGCTACACCTTC
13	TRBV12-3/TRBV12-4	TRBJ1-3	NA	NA	CASSFLVGNTIYF	TGTGCCAGCAGTTTCCTCGTGGGAAACACCATATATTTT
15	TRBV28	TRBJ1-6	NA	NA	CASSSPGYDNSPLHF	TGTGCCAGCAGTAGCCCGGGGTATGATAATTCACCCCTCCACTTT
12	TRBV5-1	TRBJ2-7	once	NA	CASSTMGHEQYF	TGCGCCAGCAGTACCATGGGGCACGAGCAGTACTTC
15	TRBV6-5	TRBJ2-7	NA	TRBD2	CASSYSTSDPYEQYF	TGTGCCAGCAGTTACTCTACTAGCGACCCCTACGAGCAGTACTTC
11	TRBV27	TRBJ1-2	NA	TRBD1	CASRQGEGYTF	TGTGCCAGCAGACAGGGGGAGGGCTACACCTTC
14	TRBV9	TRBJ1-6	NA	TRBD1	CASSFDRGGSPLHF	TGTGCCAGCAGCTTTGACAGGGGAGGGTCACCCCTCCACTTT
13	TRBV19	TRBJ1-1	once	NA	CASSIAGETEAFF	TGTGCCAGTAGTATCGCAGGGGAGACTGAAGCTTTCTTT
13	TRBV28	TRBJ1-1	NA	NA	CASSSRGNTEAFF	TGTGCCAGCAGCTCCCGGGGGAACACTGAAGCTTTCTTT
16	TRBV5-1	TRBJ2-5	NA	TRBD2	CASSPGTSGHQETQYF	TGCGCCAGCAGCCCCGGGACTAGCGGCCACCAAGAGACCCAGTACTTC
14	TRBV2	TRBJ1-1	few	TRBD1	CASNQGAPSTEAFF	TGTGCCAGCAACCAGGGGGCGCCGAGCACTGAAGCTTTCTTT
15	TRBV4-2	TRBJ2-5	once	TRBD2	CASSREVGFEETQYF	TGTGCCAGCTCGCGGGAGGTAGGTTTCGAAGAGACCCAGTACTTC
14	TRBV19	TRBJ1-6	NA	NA	CASKGQGTDSPLHF	TGTGCCAGTAAGGGCCAGGGGACGGATTCACCCCTCCACTTT
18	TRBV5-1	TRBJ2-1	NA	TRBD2	CASSLGTSGRAAYNEQFF	TGCGCCAGCAGCCTCGGGACTAGCGGGAGGGCCGCTTACAATGAGCAGTTCTTC
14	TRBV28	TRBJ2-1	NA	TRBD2	CASSPSGSSDEQFF	TGTGCCAGCAGTCCGAGCGGGAGCAGTGATGAGCAGTTCTTC
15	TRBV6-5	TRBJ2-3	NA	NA	CASSYLSGRTDTQYF	TGTGCCAGCAGTTATCTTAGCGGTCGCACAGATACGCAGTATTTT
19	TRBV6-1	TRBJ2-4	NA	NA	CASSEGRGGVKLAKNIQYF	TGTGCCAGCAGTGAAGGGAGGGGGGGAGTGAAACTAGCCAAAAACATTCAGTACTTC
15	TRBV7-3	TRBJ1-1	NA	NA	CASSLVIGQNTEAFF	TGTGCCAGCAGCTTAGTAATAGGACAGAACACTGAAGCTTTCTTT